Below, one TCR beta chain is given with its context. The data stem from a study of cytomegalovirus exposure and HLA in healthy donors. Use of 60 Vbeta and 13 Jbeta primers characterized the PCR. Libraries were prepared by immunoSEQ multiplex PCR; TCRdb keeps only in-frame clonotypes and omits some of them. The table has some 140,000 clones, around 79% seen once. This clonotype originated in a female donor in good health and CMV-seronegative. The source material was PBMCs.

The CDR3 protein is CSAPGLRGDEQYF. In DNA form, the CDR3 reads TGCAGCGCTCCGGGACTGCGGGGCGACGAGCAGTACTTC. V is TRBV29-1 and J is TRBJ2-7; maybe TRBD2 (6 bases). V was clipped by 7 bases and J by 5 bases, with 18 bases between them. CDR1 is SQVTM, CDR2 ANQGSEA, per germline. The CDR3 is made up of 13 amino acids.